Listed below are T cell receptor beta chains from one sample, sequenced in a study of shared clonotypes between healthy human individuals. Assay: immunoSEQ multiplex PCR; the TCRdb copy retains only in-frame clones and omits some. The table has about 2,100,000 clones, around 93% seen once. The sequenced material came from naive CD8+ T cells from PBMCs. Receptors were obtained from a man in his late teens or twenties in good health. Some clones in this sample may be carry-over from other donors' samples. Each CDR3 is given with its conserved first and last residue. D genes are given only for firm matches. Rows may omit the clone size; those that give it use once, few, many or a size class.

V gene: TRBV27; J gene: TRBJ2-7; clone size: once; D gene: NA; CDR3 DNA: TGTGCCAGCAGACCGGGACCGCCCTCCTACGAGCAGTACTTC; CDR3 protein: CASRPGPPSYEQYF
V gene: TRBV19; J gene: TRBJ1-1; clone size: NA; D gene: NA; CDR3 DNA: TGTGCCAGTACCCCTGGGGGAGAGAACACTGAAGCTTTCTTT; CDR3 protein: CASTPGGENTEAFF
V gene: TRBV27; J gene: TRBJ1-1; clone size: NA; D gene: TRBD1; CDR3 DNA: TGTGCCAGCAGTCCGGGACCGGGACAGGGGAACACTGAAGCTTTCTTT; CDR3 protein: CASSPGPGQGNTEAFF
V gene: TRBV28; J gene: TRBJ2-7; clone size: NA; D gene: TRBD1; CDR3 DNA: TGTGCCAGCAGTTTATGGGACAGGGGAACGTCGGACGAGCAGTACTTC; CDR3 protein: CASSLWDRGTSDEQYF
V gene: TRBV7-9; J gene: TRBJ2-5; clone size: NA; D gene: NA; CDR3 DNA: TGTGCCAGCAGCTCATCCGGGCCGGCGGAGACCCAGTACTTC; CDR3 protein: CASSSSGPAETQYF
V gene: TRBV9; J gene: TRBJ1-2; clone size: NA; D gene: NA; CDR3 DNA: TGTGCCAGCAGCGTACAGAGGACAGACGAAGGCCCGGGCTACACCTTC; CDR3 protein: CASSVQRTDEGPGYTF
V gene: TRBV6-5; J gene: TRBJ1-1; clone size: NA; D gene: NA; CDR3 DNA: TGTGCCAGCAGTTCCCGACGCACTGAAGCTTTCTTT; CDR3 protein: CASSSRRTEAFF
V gene: TRBV9; J gene: TRBJ2-3; clone size: NA; D gene: TRBD2; CDR3 DNA: TGTGCCAGCAGCATAGGGTGGCGGGAGCGAGATACGCAGTATTTT; CDR3 protein: CASSIGWRERDTQYF
V gene: TRBV28; J gene: TRBJ2-7; clone size: NA; D gene: NA; CDR3 DNA: TGTGCCAGCAGTTCATGGAGACAGACTAGCTACGAGCAGTACTTC; CDR3 protein: CASSSWRQTSYEQYF
V gene: TRBV4-3; J gene: TRBJ2-7; clone size: NA; D gene: TRBD1; CDR3 DNA: TGCGCCAGCAGCCAAAGACAGGGCCTCTCCTACGAGCAGTACTTC; CDR3 protein: CASSQRQGLSYEQYF
V gene: TRBV27; J gene: TRBJ2-1; clone size: NA; D gene: NA; CDR3 DNA: TGTGCCAGCAGTTTATCTCCGGCGAGCAATGAGCAGTTCTTC; CDR3 protein: CASSLSPASNEQFF
V gene: TRBV29-1; J gene: TRBJ2-1; clone size: NA; D gene: TRBD2; CDR3 DNA: TGCAGCGTTGACCCTATAGCGGGAGCCTACAATGAGCAGTTCTTC; CDR3 protein: CSVDPIAGAYNEQFF
V gene: TRBV7-9; J gene: TRBJ1-2; clone size: once; D gene: NA; CDR3 DNA: TGTGCCAGCAGCTTAGCCCAGGAACCCCTCTATGGCTACACCTTC; CDR3 protein: CASSLAQEPLYGYTF
V gene: TRBV28; J gene: TRBJ2-1; clone size: NA; D gene: NA; CDR3 DNA: TGTGCCAGCAGTTTCCCCGGACAGTTTCGGGACTTAAGCTCCTACAATGAGCAGTTCTTC; CDR3 protein: CASSFPGQFRDLSSYNEQFF
V gene: TRBV4-1; J gene: TRBJ2-1; clone size: NA; D gene: TRBD2; CDR3 DNA: TGCGCCAGCAGCCCTGGCGGGAGGGCCCGGGATGAGCAGTTCTTC; CDR3 protein: CASSPGGRARDEQFF
V gene: TRBV6-1; J gene: TRBJ1-5; clone size: NA; D gene: NA; CDR3 DNA: TGTGCCAGCAGTGGCTGGGGCGAAAGCAATCAGCCCCAGCATTTT; CDR3 protein: CASSGWGESNQPQHF
V gene: TRBV19; J gene: TRBJ2-1; clone size: NA; D gene: TRBD2; CDR3 DNA: TGTGCCAGTAGTCTGTCTAGCGGGGGGGTTCGCAATGAGCAGTTCTTC; CDR3 protein: CASSLSSGGVRNEQFF
V gene: TRBV4-2; J gene: TRBJ1-4; clone size: once; D gene: NA; CDR3 DNA: TGTGCCAGCAGCCAAGAAGTAGGGACTCGGTTGGGAGCTGAAAAACTGTTTTTT; CDR3 protein: CASSQEVGTRLGAEKLFF
V gene: TRBV7-9; J gene: TRBJ2-7; clone size: NA; D gene: NA; CDR3 DNA: TGTGCCAGCAGCCCTTTCAATGCAGGAAGGTGGTCCTACGAGCAGTACTTC; CDR3 protein: CASSPFNAGRWSYEQYF
V gene: TRBV10-3; J gene: TRBJ2-3; clone size: NA; D gene: NA; CDR3 DNA: TGTGCCATCAGTGACCGCACAGATACGCAGTATTTT; CDR3 protein: CAISDRTDTQYF
V gene: TRBV5-1; J gene: TRBJ2-1; clone size: NA; D gene: NA; CDR3 DNA: TGCGCCAGCAGCTTGGTGGGGGGAAGCTCCTACAATGAGCAGTTCTTC; CDR3 protein: CASSLVGGSSYNEQFF
V gene: TRBV7-6; J gene: TRBJ1-1; clone size: NA; D gene: NA; CDR3 DNA: TGTGCCAGCAGCTCACGTGGGAACACTGAAGCTTTCTTT; CDR3 protein: CASSSRGNTEAFF
V gene: TRBV19; J gene: TRBJ2-7; clone size: NA; D gene: NA; CDR3 DNA: TGTGCCAGTAGTACCGGACTGGGAAACTACGAGCAGTACTTC; CDR3 protein: CASSTGLGNYEQYF
V gene: TRBV7-6; J gene: TRBJ2-6; clone size: NA; D gene: NA; CDR3 DNA: TGTGCCAGCAGCTTAGAGAGGGGGACCGGGGCCAACGTCCTGACTTTC; CDR3 protein: CASSLERGTGANVLTF
V gene: TRBV27; J gene: TRBJ2-3; clone size: NA; D gene: NA; CDR3 DNA: TGTGCCAGCAGTTTGCATCTGCGGGATGCTAAGGGGGATACGCAGTATTTT; CDR3 protein: CASSLHLRDAKGDTQYF
V gene: TRBV19; J gene: TRBJ2-7; clone size: once; D gene: TRBD1; CDR3 DNA: TGTGCCAGTAGTGGCCGGGACAGGGCTGACGACGAGCAGTACTTC; CDR3 protein: CASSGRDRADDEQYF
V gene: TRBV5-1; J gene: TRBJ2-5; clone size: NA; D gene: TRBD2; CDR3 DNA: TGCGCCAGCACCACTAGCGGGAGGATCGAGACCCAGTACTTC; CDR3 protein: CASTTSGRIETQYF